A selection of T cell receptor beta chains follows, all from one sample in a study of shared clonotypes between healthy human individuals. The protocol was immunoSEQ multiplex PCR, while the TCRdb copy is restricted to in-frame clones and leaves out a portion. The sample lists some 1.4 million clones; roughly 96% were seen once. Specimen: naive CD4+ T cells sorted from blood. These receptors all stem from a man aged 25-45 years in good health. The CDR3 runs from the conserved cysteine through the conserved F or W. Each record gives: V gene, J gene, clone size, D gene, CDR3 DNA, CDR3 protein. The D gene is left open where the match is weak. Not all rows give a size; the values are once, few, many and, for expanded clones, a class.

TRBV5-8	TRBJ2-5	.	TRBD1	TGTGCCAGCAGCTTGGGGACAGGGTCAGAGACCCAGTACTTC	CASSLGTGSETQYF
TRBV29-1	TRBJ2-3	.	.	TGCAGCGAAGGTTCCGGCACAGATACGCAGTATTTT	CSEGSGTDTQYF
TRBV9	TRBJ2-1	.	TRBD1	TGTGCCAGCAGCGTAGCTACCCGGGGGACAGGCGACAATGAGCAGTTCTTC	CASSVATRGTGDNEQFF
TRBV23-1	TRBJ1-1	.	.	TGCGCCAGCAGTCAATCGGGAGGCCCTGAAGCTTTCTTT	CASSQSGGPEAFF
TRBV6-5	TRBJ2-1	.	TRBD1	TGTGCCAGCAGCCGCCGACAGGGCCATTACAATGAGCAGTTCTTC	CASSRRQGHYNEQFF
TRBV27	TRBJ2-1	.	TRBD2	TGTGCCAGCAGACATAATAGCGGGAGGGCCGGTGAGCAGTTCTTC	CASRHNSGRAGEQFF
TRBV29-1	TRBJ1-1	.	.	TGCAGCGTTCAGGGAAGTTTCGCTGAAGCTTTCTTT	CSVQGSFAEAFF
TRBV5-1	TRBJ1-1	.	.	TGCGCCAGCAGCCAGGGACGGACTGAAGCTTTCTTT	CASSQGRTEAFF
TRBV7-9	TRBJ2-7	once	.	TGTGCGACGAGACCGTGGGTTAGCGAGCAGTACTTC	CATRPWVSEQYF
TRBV18	TRBJ1-3	.	.	TGTGCCAGCTCCCTGCCCCCTTCTGGAAACACCATATATTTT	CASSLPPSGNTIYF
TRBV19	TRBJ1-5	.	TRBD1	TGTGCCAGTAGTCCTGGACAGGGCCAGCCCCAGCATTTT	CASSPGQGQPQHF
TRBV2	TRBJ2-2	.	TRBD2	TGTGCCAGCAGTGTCGCACTAGCGGGAACCGGGGAGCTGTTTTTT	CASSVALAGTGELFF
TRBV28	TRBJ1-1	.	.	TGTGCCAGCATCCGGGGGTTCACTGAAGCTTTCTTT	CASIRGFTEAFF
TRBV4-2	TRBJ1-5	few	.	TGTGCCAGCAGCCAAGATCTTGGCCCATTCGTTTTT	CASSQDLGPFVF
TRBV12-5	TRBJ2-7	once	TRBD2	TGTGCTAGTGGTTCCTCGGGACTAGCGGGAGGGCTATTCGACGAGCAGTACTTC	CASGSSGLAGGLFDEQYF
TRBV2	TRBJ2-1	.	.	TGTGCCAGCAATCCCGTCCCGGGGGCGGGACACAATGAGCAGTTCTTC	CASNPVPGAGHNEQFF
TRBV19	TRBJ1-5	.	.	TGTGCCAGTACAAGGGGCGGCAATCAGCCCCAGCATTTT	CASTRGGNQPQHF
TRBV2	TRBJ1-2	.	.	TGTGCCAGCACAGGGTTTGGAGCTAACTATGGCTACACCTTC	CASTGFGANYGYTF
TRBV18	TRBJ1-5	.	.	TGTGCCAGCTCACCACTTGACAGACAGCCCCAGCATTTT	CASSPLDRQPQHF
TRBV2	TRBJ2-2	.	.	TGTGCCAGCAGTGAAGTCCAGACCGGGGAGCTGTTTTTT	CASSEVQTGELFF
TRBV28	TRBJ2-7	.	TRBD1	TGTGCCAGCAGTTTAGGTTTGGGACAGGACTACGAGCAGTACTTC	CASSLGLGQDYEQYF
TRBV6-1	TRBJ2-5	.	.	TGTGCCAGCAAAAGACAAGAGACCCAGTACTTC	CASKRQETQYF
TRBV28	TRBJ1-1	.	.	TGTGCCAGCACCCCATGGGACGGAGATATGAACACTGAAGCTTTCTTT	CASTPWDGDMNTEAFF
TRBV30	TRBJ1-2	once	.	TGCCACGGCAGACCCGACCTTGCCTATGGCTACACCTTC	CHGRPDLAYGYTF
TRBV28	TRBJ2-7	.	.	TGTGCCAGCAGTTTTTTACAGGGAGCCTACGAGCAGTACTTC	CASSFLQGAYEQYF
TRBV28	TRBJ1-2	.	.	TGTGCCAGCAGTTTGGGGTCAGGATATGGCTACACCTTC	CASSLGSGYGYTF
TRBV5-1	TRBJ2-6	.	.	TGCGCCAGCAGCTTGGTAGGATCAGGCTCTGGGGCCAACGTCCTGACTTTC	CASSLVGSGSGANVLTF
TRBV7-9	TRBJ2-3	.	.	TGTGCCAGCAGCTCCCGGGACAACAGCAGGACAGATACGCAGTATTTT	CASSSRDNSRTDTQYF
TRBV7-2	TRBJ2-1	.	TRBD2	TGTGCCAGCAGCCAGGGACTAGCGGGAGGGCGTACCTACAATGAGCAGTTCTTC	CASSQGLAGGRTYNEQFF
TRBV30	TRBJ2-3	.	.	TGTGCCTGGCGGGAGAGTAGCACAGATACGCAGTATTTT	CAWRESSTDTQYF
TRBV7-2	TRBJ1-1	.	.	TGTGCCAGCAGCTTAGAAACAAGAACTGAAGCTTTCTTT	CASSLETRTEAFF
TRBV29-1	TRBJ1-2	.	TRBD1	TGCAGCGGGGAATGGACAGGTCGTGGCTACACCTTC	CSGEWTGRGYTF
TRBV5-6	TRBJ1-1	few	TRBD1	TGTGCCAGCGTCCGGGACAGGGCGAACACTGAAGCTTTCTTT	CASVRDRANTEAFF
TRBV6-1	TRBJ2-2	.	TRBD2	TGTGCCAGCAGTGTAGTGGTAGCGGGAGGTCCGAACACCGGGGAGCTGTTTTTT	CASSVVVAGGPNTGELFF
TRBV6-1	TRBJ1-5	.	.	TGTGCCAGCAGTGAGTCGTATAGCAATCAGCCCCAGCATTTT	CASSESYSNQPQHF
TRBV27	TRBJ2-7	.	TRBD1	TGTGCCAGCAGTTTGTTAGGGACAGGGCTGAGCTCCTACGAGCAGTACTTC	CASSLLGTGLSSYEQYF
TRBV6-5	TRBJ1-3	.	.	TGTGCCAGCAGTTTTCCAGCCAGACTCTCTGGAAACACCATATATTTT	CASSFPARLSGNTIYF
TRBV10-2	TRBJ1-5	.	TRBD1	TGCGCCAGCAGTGAGGACAGGGCGGACAATCAGCCCCAGCATTTT	CASSEDRADNQPQHF
TRBV9	TRBJ2-3	once	.	TGTGCCAGCAGCGCAAACTCGGGGTTCACAGATACGCAGTATTTT	CASSANSGFTDTQYF
TRBV19	TRBJ2-1	.	TRBD2	TGTGCCAGTAGTATTCTAGCGGGAGTCCCCAATGAGCAGTTCTTC	CASSILAGVPNEQFF